This T cell receptor (beta chain) originates from a study of regulatory and conventional T cells in RAG deficiency. Germline loops: CDR1 SGHNT, CDR2 YYREEE (reference sequence). The length of the CDR3 is 14 residues. The J segment lost 5 bases and the V segment lost 0 bases, leaving 5 bases of the junction unmatched. Repertoires were generated with immunoSEQ multiplex PCR, while TCRdb's copy carries only in-frame clones and drops some. This sample has tens of thousands of clones, with about 88% found just once. A note on this clone: Its antigen is unidentified.

Study findings and constraints: Other subsets showed approximately 9.6-fold reductions, but Treg unique TCR beta sequences fell 75 to 100-fold in these patients.

These data also formed part of another study, on regulatory T cells. That source reports: The PCR used 52 TRBV and 13 TRBJ primers.

This chain connects TRBV5-4 to TRBJ2-7; 7 positions agree with TRBD2. The clonotype originates from a human donor in good health. Specimen: CD8+ T cells sorted from blood. The CDR3 spells CASSLGGRKDEQYF. The CDR3 DNA sequence: TGTGCCAGCAGCTTGGGCGGGAGAAAGGACGAGCAGTACTTC. The whole variable domain, remainder taken from reference TRBV5-4 and TRBJ2-7, is ETGVTQSPTHLIKTRGQQVTLRCSSQSGHNTVSWYQQALGQGPQFIFQYYREEENGRGNFPPRFSGLQFPNYSSELNVNALELDDSALYLCASSLGGRKDEQYFGPGTRLTVT.